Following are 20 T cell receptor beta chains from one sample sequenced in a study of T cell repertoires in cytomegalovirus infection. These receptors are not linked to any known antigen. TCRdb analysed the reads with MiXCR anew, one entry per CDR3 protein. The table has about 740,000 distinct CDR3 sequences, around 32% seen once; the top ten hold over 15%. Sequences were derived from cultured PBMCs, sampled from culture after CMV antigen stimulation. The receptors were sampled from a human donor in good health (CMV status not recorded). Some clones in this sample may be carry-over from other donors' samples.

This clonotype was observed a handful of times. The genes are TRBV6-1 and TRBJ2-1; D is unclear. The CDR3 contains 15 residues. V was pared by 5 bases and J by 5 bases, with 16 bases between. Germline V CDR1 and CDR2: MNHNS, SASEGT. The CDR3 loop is CASSYALLTNNEQFF. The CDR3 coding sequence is TGTGCCAGCAGTTACGCCCTTCTCACTAACAATGAGCAGTTCTTC.

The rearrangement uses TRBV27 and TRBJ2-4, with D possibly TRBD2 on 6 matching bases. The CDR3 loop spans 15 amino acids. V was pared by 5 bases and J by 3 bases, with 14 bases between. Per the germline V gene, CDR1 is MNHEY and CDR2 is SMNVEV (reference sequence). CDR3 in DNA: TGTGCCAGCAGTCCTGGGACTTACGGCAAAAACATTCAGTACTTC. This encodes CASSPGTYGKNIQYF.

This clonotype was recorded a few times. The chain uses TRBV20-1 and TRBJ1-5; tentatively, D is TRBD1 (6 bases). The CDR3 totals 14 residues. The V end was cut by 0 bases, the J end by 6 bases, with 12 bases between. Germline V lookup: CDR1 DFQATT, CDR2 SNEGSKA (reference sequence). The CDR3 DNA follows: TGCAGTGCTAGAGATTCGGGGGGCGGTCAGCCCCAGCATTTT. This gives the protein CSARDSGGGQPQHF.

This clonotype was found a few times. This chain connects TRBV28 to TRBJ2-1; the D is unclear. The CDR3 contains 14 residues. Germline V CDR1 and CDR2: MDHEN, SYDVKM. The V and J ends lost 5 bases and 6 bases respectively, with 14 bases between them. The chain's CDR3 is CASSLARARNEQFF. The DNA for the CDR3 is TGTGCCAGCAGTCTGGCTAGAGCACGCAATGAGCAGTTCTTC.

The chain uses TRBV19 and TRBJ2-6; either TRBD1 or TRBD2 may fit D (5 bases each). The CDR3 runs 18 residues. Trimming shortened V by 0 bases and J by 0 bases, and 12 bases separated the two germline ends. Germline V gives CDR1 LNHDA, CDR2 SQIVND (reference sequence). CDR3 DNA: TGTGCCAGTAGTATAGAGGGGGTTACCGGCTCTGGGGCCAACGTCCTGACTTTC. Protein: CASSIEGVTGSGANVLTF.

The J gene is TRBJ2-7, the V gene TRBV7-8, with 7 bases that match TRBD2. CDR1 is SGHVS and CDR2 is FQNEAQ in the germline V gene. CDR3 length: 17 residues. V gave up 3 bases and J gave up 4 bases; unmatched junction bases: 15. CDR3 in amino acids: CASSLAPMASGGYEQYF. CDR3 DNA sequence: TGTGCCAGCAGCTTGGCCCCGATGGCTAGCGGAGGGTACGAGCAGTACTTC. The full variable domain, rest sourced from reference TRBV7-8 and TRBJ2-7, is GAGVSQSPRYKVAKRGQDVALRCDPISGHVSLFWYQQALGQGPEFLTYFQNEAQLDKSGLPSDRFFAERPEGSVSTLKIQRTQQEDSAVYLCASSLAPMASGGYEQYFGPGTRLTVT.

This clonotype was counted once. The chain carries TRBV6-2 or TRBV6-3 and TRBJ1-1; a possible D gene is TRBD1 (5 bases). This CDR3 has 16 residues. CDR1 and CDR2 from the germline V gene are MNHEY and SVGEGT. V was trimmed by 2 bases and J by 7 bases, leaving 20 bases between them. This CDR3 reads CASSYNPQRQSLEAFF. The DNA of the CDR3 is TGTGCCAGCAGTTACAATCCTCAACGACAGTCTCTTGAAGCTTTCTTT.

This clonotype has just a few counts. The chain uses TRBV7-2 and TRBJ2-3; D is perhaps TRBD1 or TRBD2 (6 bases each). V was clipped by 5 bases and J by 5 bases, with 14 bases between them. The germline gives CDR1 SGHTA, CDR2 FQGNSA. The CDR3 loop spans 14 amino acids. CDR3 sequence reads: CASSGGPRGDTQYF. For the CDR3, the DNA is TGTGCCAGCAGCGGGGGGCCCCGCGGAGATACGCAGTATTTT. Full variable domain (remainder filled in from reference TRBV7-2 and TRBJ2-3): GAGVSQSPSNKVTEKGKDVELRCDPISGHTALYWYRQSLGQGLEFLIYFQGNSAPDKSGLPSDRFSAERTGGSVSTLTIQRTQQEDSAVYLCASSGGPRGDTQYFGPGTRLTVL.

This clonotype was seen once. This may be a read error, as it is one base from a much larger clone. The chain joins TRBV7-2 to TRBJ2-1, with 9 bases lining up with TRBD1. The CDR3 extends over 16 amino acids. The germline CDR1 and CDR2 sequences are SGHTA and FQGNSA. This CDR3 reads CASSYTRDRAYNEQSF. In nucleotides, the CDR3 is TGTGCCAGCAGCTACACTCGGGACAGGGCATACAATGAGCAGTCCTTC.

The CDR3 sequence: CSARTGGLETQYF. CDR3 coding DNA: TGCAGTGCTAGGACAGGGGGCCTAGAGACCCAGTACTTC. This chain connects TRBV20-1 to TRBJ2-5, with 10 nucleotides matching TRBD1. The CDR3 is 13 amino acids. J was trimmed by 4 bases and V by 3 bases; bases with no gene match: 2. Germline-derived CDR1 and CDR2 are DFQATT and SNEGSKA (reference sequence).

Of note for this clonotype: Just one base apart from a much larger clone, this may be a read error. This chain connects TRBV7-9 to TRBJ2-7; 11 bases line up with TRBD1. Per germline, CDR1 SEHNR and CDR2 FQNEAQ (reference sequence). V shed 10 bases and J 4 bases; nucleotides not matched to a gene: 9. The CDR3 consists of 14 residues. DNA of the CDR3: TGTGCCACCAGGACGGGGACAGGGGGATACGAGCAGTACTTC. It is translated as CATRTGTGGYEQYF. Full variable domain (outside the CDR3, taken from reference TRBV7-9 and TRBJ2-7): DTGVSQNPRHKITKRGQNVTFRCDPISEHNRLYWYRQTLGQGPEFLTYFQNEAQLEKSRLLSDRFSAERPKGSFSTLEIQRTEQGDSAMYLCATRTGTGGYEQYFGPGTRLTVT.

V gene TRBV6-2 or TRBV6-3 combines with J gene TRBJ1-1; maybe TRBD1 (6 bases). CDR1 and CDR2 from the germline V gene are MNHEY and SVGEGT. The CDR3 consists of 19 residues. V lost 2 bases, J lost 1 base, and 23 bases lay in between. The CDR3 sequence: CASSYTLDSARPGNTEAFF. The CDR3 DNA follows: TGTGCCAGCAGTTACACACTGGACAGTGCGCGGCCGGGGAACACTGAAGCTTTCTTT.

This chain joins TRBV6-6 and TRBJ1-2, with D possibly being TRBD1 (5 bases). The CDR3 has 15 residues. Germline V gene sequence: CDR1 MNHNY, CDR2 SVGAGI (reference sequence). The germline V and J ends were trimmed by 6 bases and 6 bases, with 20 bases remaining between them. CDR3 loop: CASSWGDAGLDGYTF. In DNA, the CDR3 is TGTGCCAGCAGCTGGGGAGACGCGGGACTTGATGGCTACACCTTC.

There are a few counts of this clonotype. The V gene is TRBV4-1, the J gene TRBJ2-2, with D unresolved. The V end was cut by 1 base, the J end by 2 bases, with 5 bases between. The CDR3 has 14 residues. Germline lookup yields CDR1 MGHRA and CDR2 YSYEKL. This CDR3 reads CASSQGRNTGELFF. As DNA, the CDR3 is TGCGCCAGCAGCCAAGGACGCAACACCGGGGAGCTGTTTTTT.

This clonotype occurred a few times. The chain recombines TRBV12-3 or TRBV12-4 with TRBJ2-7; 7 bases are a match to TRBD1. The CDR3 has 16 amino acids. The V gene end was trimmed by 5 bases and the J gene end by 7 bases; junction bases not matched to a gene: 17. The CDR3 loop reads CASSILYRGSNTEQYF. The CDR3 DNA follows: TGTGCCAGCAGTATACTCTACAGGGGTTCGAATACGGAGCAGTACTTC.

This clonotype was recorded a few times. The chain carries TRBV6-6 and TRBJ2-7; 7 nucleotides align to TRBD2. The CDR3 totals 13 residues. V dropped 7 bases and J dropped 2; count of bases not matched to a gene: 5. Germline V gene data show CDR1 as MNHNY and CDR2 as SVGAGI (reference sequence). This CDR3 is CASTRTSAYEQYF. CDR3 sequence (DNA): TGTGCCAGCACCCGGACTAGTGCCTACGAGCAGTACTTC.

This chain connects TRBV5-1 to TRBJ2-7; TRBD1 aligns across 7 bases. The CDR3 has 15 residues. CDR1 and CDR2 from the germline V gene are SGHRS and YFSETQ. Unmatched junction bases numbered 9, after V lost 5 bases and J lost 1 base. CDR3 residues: CASRLDPGQSYEQYF. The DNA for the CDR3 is TGCGCCAGCAGATTAGACCCGGGACAGTCCTACGAGCAGTACTTC.

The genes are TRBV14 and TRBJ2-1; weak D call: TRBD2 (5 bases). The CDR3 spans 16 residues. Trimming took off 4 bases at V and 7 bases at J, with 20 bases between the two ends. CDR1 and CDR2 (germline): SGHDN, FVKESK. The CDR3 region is CASSPVGGVVWNEQFF. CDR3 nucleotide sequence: TGTGCCAGCAGCCCAGTTGGAGGAGTAGTCTGGAATGAGCAGTTCTTC. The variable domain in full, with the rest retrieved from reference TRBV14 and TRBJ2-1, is EAGVTQFPSHSVIEKGQTVTLRCDPISGHDNLYWYRRVMGKEIKFLLHFVKESKQDESGMPNNRFLAERTGGTYSTLKVQPAELEDSGVYFCASSPVGGVVWNEQFFGPGTRLTVL.

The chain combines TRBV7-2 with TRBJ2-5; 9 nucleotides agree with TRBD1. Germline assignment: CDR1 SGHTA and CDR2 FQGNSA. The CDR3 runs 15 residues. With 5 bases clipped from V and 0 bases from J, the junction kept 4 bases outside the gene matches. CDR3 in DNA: TGTGCCAGCAGCATAGGGGACAGGGACCAAGAGACCCAGTACTTC. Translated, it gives CASSIGDRDQETQYF.

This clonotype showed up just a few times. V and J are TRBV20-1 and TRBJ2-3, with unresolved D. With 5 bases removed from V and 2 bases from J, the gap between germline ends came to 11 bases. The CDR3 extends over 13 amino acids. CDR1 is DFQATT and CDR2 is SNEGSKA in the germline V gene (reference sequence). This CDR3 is CSAHAPTTDTQYF. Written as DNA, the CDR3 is TGCAGTGCTCACGCTCCGACCACAGATACGCAGTATTTT.